Only a few counts were recorded for the clone carrying this TCR beta chain. Its antigen remains unknown. A J-beta primer mix and a sample-barcoded 5' primer were used in a second PCR of about 7 to 11 cycles. TCRdb fed the 5' RACE reads into MiXCR, producing one record per CDR3 protein. The data contain roughly 900,000 distinct CDR3 sequences, about 44% of them singletons. Caucasian, healthy and from Russia, the donors were aged between 6 and 90. Every donor contributed about 10 milliliters of peripheral blood by blood draw. This entry is derived from a study of blood T cells in healthy people across ages. Overall study results and limits: Diversity of TCR beta correlated strongly with naive T cell percentage. Diversity estimates from one million T cells were considered underestimates.

Material: blood. The source of this sequence is a man aged 25-45 years in good health.

The CDR3 region is CASSEGGRFNEQFF. CDR3 sequence (DNA): TGTGCCAGCAGTGAGGGGGGGCGTTTTAATGAGCAGTTCTTC. This chain connects TRBV27 to TRBJ2-1; weak D call: TRBD2 (7 bases). The CDR3 is 14 amino acids. The V gene's germline CDR1 is MNHEY and CDR2 SMNVEV (reference sequence). The V end was cut by 5 bases, the J end by 7 bases, with 15 bases between.